These 16 T cell receptor beta chains originate from one sample sequenced in a study of glioma-infiltrating T cells. TCR alpha and beta CDR3 regions were amplified from RNA using iRepertoire nested multiplex PCR. TCRdb reprocessed the multiplex PCR reads with MiXCR, giving one entry per CDR3 protein. This repertoire shows approximately 90,000 distinct CDR3 sequences, around 23% found once; its top ten account for 5.5% to 7.5%. The sample comprised glioma tissue, nonneoplastic brain tissue, or PBMCs (not recorded which). These receptors came from a human donor with low-grade glioma or glioblastoma, undergoing nonglioma brain surgery, or in good health (not recorded which).

This clonotype was seen a handful of times. CDR3 amino acids: CASSKGTGDTLDTEAFF. CDR3 DNA sequence: TGTGCCAGCAGCAAAGGGACAGGGGATACCTTAGATACTGAAGCTTTCTTT. The rearrangement uses TRBV5-4 and TRBJ1-1; TRBD1 aligns across 10 bases. This CDR3 is 17 amino acids long. After removal of 4 bases from V and 5 bases from J, the junction contained 14 bases not matched to a gene. Per germline, CDR1 SGHNT and CDR2 YYREEE (reference sequence). Full variable domain (rest looked up from reference TRBV5-4 and TRBJ1-1): ETGVTQSPTHLIKTRGQQVTLRCSSQSGHNTVSWYQQALGQGPQFIFQYYREEENGRGNFPPRFSGLQFPNYSSELNVNALELDDSALYLCASSKGTGDTLDTEAFFGQGTRLTVV.

This clonotype occurred many times. V gene TRBV18 combines with J gene TRBJ1-5, with TRBD1 matching over 7 bases. The ends lost 4 bases at V and 3 bases at J; junction bases unmatched: 9. The CDR3 has 16 amino acids. CDR1 and CDR2 from the germline V gene are KGHSH and LQKENI. The CDR3 sequence: CASSLRQGVSNQPQHF. CDR3 DNA sequence: TGTGCCAGCTCACTCCGACAGGGAGTTTCCAATCAGCCCCAGCATTTT.

This clonotype was counted ten times or more. The CDR3: CASSKRHDSNQPQHF. The CDR3 DNA sequence: TGTGCCAGCAGTAAACGACACGATAGCAATCAGCCCCAGCATTTT. This rearrangement joins TRBV6-1 to TRBJ1-5; D is ambiguous. Germline values: CDR1 MNHNS, CDR2 SASEGT. This CDR3 has 15 residues. The ends were cut back, 5 bases at V and 0 bases at J, with 11 bases in the middle.

Regarding this clonotype: This may stem from a read error, because a much larger clone lies one nucleotide away. This chain joins TRBV2 and TRBJ2-1; 11 bases fit TRBD2. The CDR3 spans 15 residues. The V segment lost 5 bases and the J segment 3 bases; nucleotides outside the gene matches: 3. CDR1 is SNHLY and CDR2 is FYNNEI in the germline V gene. Here the CDR3 reads CASSYGTSGYNEQFF. The CDR3 coding sequence is TGTGCCAGCAGTTACGGGACTAGCGGCTACAATGAGCAGTTCTTC.

This clonotype showed up many times. This chain uses TRBV2 with TRBJ1-5, with 10 bases that match TRBD1. Per the germline V gene, CDR1 is SNHLY and CDR2 is FYNNEI. The CDR3 has 14 residues. V shed 8 bases, J shed 3 bases, and the junction held 4 bases outside the gene matches. CDR3 in DNA: TGTGCCAGCGTCGGGACAGGGGCCAATCAGCCCCAGCATTTT. Translating gives CASVGTGANQPQHF.

Of note for this clonotype: This may arise from a read error, as a much more abundant clone is one base away. The V call is TRBV6-1, the J call TRBJ1-2, with D possibly matching TRBD1 (6 bases). V was pared by 1 base and J by 5 bases, with 8 bases between. The CDR3 length is 13 residues. Germline loops: CDR1 MNHNS, CDR2 SASEGT. DNA of the CDR3: TGTGCCAGCAGTGAAGGGCAGGGGTATGGCTACACCTTC. Its protein product is CASSEGQGYGYTF.

This clonotype was seen more than once but under ten times. The rearrangement links TRBV12-3 or TRBV12-4 to TRBJ1-6; D might be TRBD1 (5 bases). The length of the CDR3 is 15 residues. The V gene lost 6 bases and the J gene lost 3 bases, with 12 bases spanning the gap. CDR3 sequence: CASSYSGGYNSPLHF. CDR3 coding DNA: TGTGCCAGCAGCTACTCGGGGGGCTATAATTCACCCCTCCACTTT.

About this clonotype: A much larger clone differs from this one at a single base, so this may be a read error. The chain employs TRBV29-1 and TRBJ1-1; weak D call: TRBD1 (5 bases). The length of the CDR3 is 10 residues. Germline V gives CDR1 SQVTM, CDR2 ANQGSEA. CDR3 bases: TGCATCGGGGGAGGGACTGAAGCTTTCTTT. Residues: CIGGGTEAFF.

This clonotype was seen at least ten times. The chain joins TRBV3-1 to TRBJ1-4, with D perhaps matching TRBD1 (6 bases). V was pared by 4 bases and J by 6 bases, with 12 bases between. Germline V CDR1 and CDR2: LGHDT, YNNKEL (reference sequence). The CDR3 is made up of 14 amino acids. CDR3 protein: CASSPAGAHEKLFF. DNA for the CDR3: TGTGCCAGCAGCCCAGCGGGGGCGCATGAAAAACTGTTTTTT.

This clonotype was picked up a small number of times. The CDR3 reads CASSLDRTDTQYF. CDR3 DNA: TGTGCCAGCAGCTTGGATCGGACAGATACGCAGTATTTT. This rearrangement joins TRBV5-4 to TRBJ2-3; no reliable D call. This CDR3 has 13 amino acids. Germline CDR1 and CDR2: SGHNT and YYREEE (reference sequence). Trimming shortened V by 0 bases and J by 3 bases, and 5 bases separated the two germline ends.

Ten or more counts support this clonotype. This chain links TRBV19 with TRBJ1-1; D call uncertain. The CDR3 totals 14 residues. Germline V gives CDR1 LNHDA, CDR2 SQIVND (reference sequence). V lost 7 bases, J lost 1 base, and 13 bases lay in between. The DNA of the CDR3 is TGTGCCAGTACCACGAAACTGAGGAACACTGAAGCTTTCTTT. Its protein product is CASTTKLRNTEAFF.

This clonotype was seen ten or more times. The rearrangement uses TRBV12-3 or TRBV12-4 and TRBJ1-5; D remains ambiguous. V lost 3 bases to trimming and J lost 0 bases, with 9 bases between them. The CDR3 has 15 amino acids. The CDR3 loop reads CASSLNRNSNQPQHF. CDR3 sequence (DNA): TGTGCCAGCAGTTTGAACAGAAATAGCAATCAGCCCCAGCATTTT.

There are many counts of this clonotype. J is TRBJ1-1 and V is TRBV10-3; 9 nucleotides align to TRBD1. Germline V gene sequence: CDR1 ENHRY, CDR2 SYGVKD. The CDR3 sequence is 15 residues long. The V gene end was trimmed by 3 bases and the J gene end by 4 bases; junction bases not matched to a gene: 6. DNA for the CDR3: TGTGCCATCAGTGACCAAGACAGGGGGAGCACTGAAGCTTTCTTT. Translation: CAISDQDRGSTEAFF.

Within the sample, this clonotype is medium-sized (0.01 to 0.1%). The chain links TRBV6-5 to TRBJ2-1; TRBD2 matches at 8 bases. J was trimmed by 8 bases and V by 0 bases; bases with no gene match: 3. Germline CDR1 and CDR2: MNHEY and SVGAGI. CDR3 length equals 14 residues. CDR3 nucleotides: TGTGCCAGCAGTTACTCCCTAGCGGGCCATGAGCAGTTCTTC. Amino acid sequence: CASSYSLAGHEQFF.

Turning to this clonotype: The junction departs from germline at one end; a sequencing error may be responsible. The chain recombines TRBV7-8 with TRBJ2-7; perhaps TRBD2 as D (5 bases). Germline V gene data show CDR1 as SGHVS and CDR2 as FQNEAQ. The CDR3 totals 14 residues. The DNA for the CDR3 is TGTTCCAGCATCCCCGAGGGTAGAAGCTACGAGCAGTACTTC. Translation: CSSIPEGRSYEQYF.

V gene TRBV2 combines with J gene TRBJ2-5, with 8 bases matching TRBD1. Germline CDR1 reads SNHLY; CDR2 reads FYNNEI. The CDR3 is 16 residues long. Trimming took 4 bases from V and 4 from J; bases not matched to a gene: 11. CDR3 amino acids: CASSVGQGRMAETQYF. CDR3 nucleotide sequence: TGTGCCAGCAGTGTAGGACAGGGAAGGATGGCAGAGACCCAGTACTTC.